This entry describes one T cell receptor beta chain. The antigen is not known. Losses at the gene ends were 2 bases for V and 5 bases for J; bases not matched to a gene: 5. Germline CDR1 and CDR2: KGHSH and LQKENI. The CDR3 has 15 residues. These data belong to a study of cytomegalovirus exposure and HLA in healthy donors. About the research overall: HLA-typed donors were the source of about 85 million unique TCRs held in an early data release. Study results and limitations: About 87% or about 30% of the time was how often most TCR beta V segments were productive, according to an earlier analysis. TCR beta V- and J-gene trimming was later associated with a missense DCLRE1C variant. Some segments of the V type, notably TRBV6-2 and TRBV6-3, were excluded as indistinguishable.

The PCR had 60 Vbeta and 13 Jbeta primers. Data came from immunoSEQ multiplex PCR; TCRdb stores just in-frame clones and leaves some out. This sample has about 190,000 clones, with about 81% found just once. The chain combines TRBV18 with TRBJ2-1; 8 bases map to TRBD2. Sequencing input: PBMCs. This TCR was recovered from a young woman in good health and CMV-seropositive. CDR3 region: CASSPGSGDHNEQFF. CDR3 coding DNA: TGTGCCAGCTCACCAGGTAGCGGGGATCACAATGAGCAGTTCTTC.